Following are 25 T cell receptor beta chains from one sample sequenced in a study of T cell responses to AZD1222 COVID-19 vaccine. Assay: immunoSEQ multiplex PCR; the TCRdb copy retains only in-frame clones and omits some. The data show some 96,000 clones, under 90% seen once. Sequencing was performed on peripheral blood, taken on day 0 of AZD1222 vaccination. These receptors all stem from an adult in good health.

The chain employs TRBV29-1 and TRBJ2-2; 7 bases agree with TRBD1. The CDR3 totals 14 residues. J was trimmed by 3 bases and V by 5 bases; bases with no gene match: 6. CDR1 is SQVTM, CDR2 ANQGSEA, per germline. CDR3 DNA sequence: TGCAGCGTTTCCGACAGGGTCGACACCGGGGAGCTGTTTTTT. This gives the protein CSVSDRVDTGELFF.

This clone was detected once. The rearrangement joins TRBV11-3 to TRBJ2-1; D is unclear. CDR3 length equals 15 residues. Trimming stripped 5 bases from V and 0 bases from J, with 11 bases between. In germline, CDR1 is SGHNT, CDR2 YENEEA. CDR3 amino acids: CASSPGRSSYNEQFF. The CDR3, as DNA: TGTGCCAGCAGCCCCGGACGGAGCTCCTACAATGAGCAGTTCTTC.

The count of this clone is one. Other DNA sequences in the sample encode the same CDR3. The chain combines TRBV5-1 with TRBJ2-3; 7 nucleotides match TRBD2. Germline V gene data show CDR1 as SGHRS and CDR2 as YFSETQ. This CDR3 spans 14 amino acids. The V gene end was trimmed by 2 bases and the J gene end by 2 bases; junction bases not matched to a gene: 2. As DNA, the CDR3 is TGCGCCAGCAGCTTAGCGGGGACCACAGATACGCAGTATTTT. Translated, it gives CASSLAGTTDTQYF. Full variable domain (rest looked up from reference TRBV5-1 and TRBJ2-3): KAGVTQTPRYLIKTRGQQVTLSCSPISGHRSVSWYQQTPGQGLQFLFEYFSETQRNKGNFPGRFSGRQFSNSRSEMNVSTLELGDSALYLCASSLAGTTDTQYFGPGTRLTVL.

The chain employs TRBV18 and TRBJ2-1, with D maybe TRBD2 (5 bases). The V end was cut by 2 bases, the J end by 6 bases, with 8 bases between. Per the germline V gene, CDR1 is KGHSH and CDR2 is LQKENI. The CDR3 runs to 13 residues. This CDR3 reads CASSPSSPNEQFF. The CDR3 DNA sequence: TGTGCCAGCTCACCATCTAGCCCCAATGAGCAGTTCTTC.

The rearrangement links TRBV7-9 to TRBJ2-2, with TRBD2 identical over 12 bases. This CDR3 is 17 amino acids long. With 6 bases clipped from V and 5 bases from J, the junction kept 10 bases outside the gene matches. Looked up from germline, CDR1 is SEHNR and CDR2 is FQNEAQ (reference sequence). DNA for the CDR3: TGTGCCAGCAGACTGGGACTAGCGGGTTCTTTTACCGGGGAGCTGTTTTTT. Protein product: CASRLGLAGSFTGELFF.

This sequence joins TRBV29-1 and TRBJ1-1, with D possibly TRBD1 on 5 matching bases. Germline V gene sequence: CDR1 SQVTM, CDR2 ANQGSEA. Trimming shortened V by 8 bases and J by 2 bases, and 15 bases separated the two germline ends. CDR3 length: 13 residues. The DNA of the CDR3 is TGCAGCCCCCTCCTCCAGGGTAACACTGAAGCTTTCTTT. This sequence encodes CSPLLQGNTEAFF.

In nucleotides, the CDR3 is TGTGCCAGCTCACCGACAGACTCTGGAAACACCATATATTTT. This translates into CASSPTDSGNTIYF. This rearrangement joins TRBV18 to TRBJ1-3; D is possibly TRBD1 (5 bases). Germline CDR1 and CDR2: KGHSH and LQKENI. The CDR3 sequence is 14 residues long. Trimming took 3 bases from V and 0 from J, leaving 6 bases between them.

The chain has TRBV9 and TRBJ1-1, with 7 bases lining up with TRBD1. Germline CDR1 is SGDLS and CDR2 is YYNGEE. Trimming cost V 4 bases and J 3 bases; bases outside gene matches: 9. The CDR3 spans 15 residues. The CDR3 region has the DNA TGTGCCAGCAGCCCCCGGAGGCAGGGGGACACTGAAGCTTTCTTT. Its protein product is CASSPRRQGDTEAFF.

The rearrangement joins TRBV7-3 to TRBJ2-7; 7 positions agree with TRBD2. The CDR3 totals 14 residues. V dropped 5 bases and J dropped 2; count of bases not matched to a gene: 6. CDR1 SGHTA and CDR2 FQGTGA come from the germline V gene. This CDR3 reads CASSPAGLTYEQYF. In DNA, the CDR3 is TGTGCCAGCAGCCCAGCGGGACTCACCTACGAGCAGTACTTC. The entire variable domain, with the rest obtained from reference TRBV7-3 and TRBJ2-7, is as follows: GAGVSQTPSNKVTEKGKYVELRCDPISGHTALYWYRQSLGQGPEFLIYFQGTGAADDSGLPNDRFFAVRPEGSVSTLKIQRTERGDSAVYLCASSPAGLTYEQYFGPGTRLTVT.

This clone occurred once. This chain joins TRBV9 and TRBJ1-1; D perhaps matches TRBD1 (5 bases). Between the trimmed V and J ends, which lost 0 bases and 8 bases, there was a span of 11 bases. Per the germline V gene, CDR1 is SGDLS and CDR2 is YYNGEE. The CDR3 spans 13 residues. This chain's CDR3 is CASSVAGTREAFF. CDR3 bases: TGTGCCAGCAGCGTAGCAGGGACCCGGGAAGCTTTCTTT.

The gene calls are TRBV5-4 and TRBJ1-1; D might be TRBD1 (5 bases). The V end was cut by 3 bases, the J end by 4 bases, with 10 bases between. CDR1 is SGHNT and CDR2 is YYREEE in the germline V gene (reference sequence). The CDR3 covers 13 residues. CDR3 sequence: CASSYGGGTEAFF. In DNA form, the CDR3 reads TGTGCCAGCAGCTACGGGGGTGGCACTGAAGCTTTCTTT. The variable domain in full, completed from reference TRBV5-4 and TRBJ1-1, reads ETGVTQSPTHLIKTRGQQVTLRCSSQSGHNTVSWYQQALGQGPQFIFQYYREEENGRGNFPPRFSGLQFPNYSSELNVNALELDDSALYLCASSYGGGTEAFFGQGTRLTVV.

The chain has TRBV6-5 and TRBJ2-7; tentatively, D is TRBD1 or TRBD2 (5 bases each). Trimming took off 6 bases at V and 3 bases at J, with 18 bases between the two ends. CDR1 and CDR2 (germline): MNHEY, SVGAGI. There are 15 residues in the CDR3. The CDR3: CASSLRQWGNYEQYF. For the CDR3, the DNA is TGTGCCAGCAGCCTCCGACAGTGGGGGAACTACGAGCAGTACTTC.

The table lists this clone with a count of one. The chain couples TRBV19 to TRBJ2-7, with 7 bases aligning to TRBD2. The germline V gene encodes CDR1 LNHDA and CDR2 SQIVND (reference sequence). V dropped 10 bases and J dropped 6; count of bases not matched to a gene: 15. This CDR3 spans 14 amino acids. The CDR3 here is CATQVTSAQAEQYF. In nucleotides, the CDR3 is TGTGCCACCCAGGTTACTAGCGCTCAGGCCGAGCAGTACTTC.

The chain has TRBV6-5 and TRBJ1-5, with a possible D match to TRBD1 (6 bases). The V and J ends lost 10 bases and 3 bases respectively, with 10 bases between them. CDR1 is MNHEY, CDR2 SVGAGI, per germline. The CDR3 runs to 12 residues. This chain's CDR3 is CATGQYNQPQHF. In DNA form, the CDR3 reads TGTGCCACCGGACAGTACAATCAGCCCCAGCATTTT.

This clone was seen a few times. The V and J genes are TRBV7-8 and TRBJ2-1; 7 nucleotides align to TRBD1. The germline V gene encodes CDR1 SGHVS and CDR2 FQNEAQ. V lost 4 bases and J lost 6; bases outside the gene matches: 9. CDR3 length equals 15 residues. DNA for the CDR3: TGTGCCAGCAGCTGGCTACAGGGGCCGACCAATGAGCAGTTCTTC. It is translated as CASSWLQGPTNEQFF.

This clone was seen more than once but under ten times. J is TRBJ2-7 and V is TRBV11-2; D ambiguous. V was clipped by 4 bases and J by 0 bases, with 16 bases between them. This CDR3 comprises 16 residues. Germline V lookup: CDR1 SGHAT, CDR2 FQNNGV. CDR3 in amino acids: CASSSPPGRSSYEQYF. The CDR3 coding sequence is TGTGCCAGCAGCTCCCCCCCCGGTCGTAGCTCCTACGAGCAGTACTTC.

The rearrangement joins TRBV19 to TRBJ1-2; maybe TRBD1 (5 bases). Trimming removed 4 bases from V and 8 bases from J, with 17 bases in between. The CDR3 totals 14 residues. Germline CDR1 is LNHDA and CDR2 is SQIVND (reference sequence). The DNA for the CDR3 is TGTGCCAGTAGTACCGAAAGGGACCTCGGAGGCTACACCTTC. This encodes CASSTERDLGGYTF.

The chain has TRBV6-5 and TRBJ1-2; the D is unclear. The V gene's germline CDR1 is MNHEY and CDR2 SVGAGI. V dropped 2 bases and J dropped 5 bases, with 12 bases sitting between them. The CDR3 is 14 amino acids. CDR3: CASSYAGTRYGYTF. DNA of the CDR3: TGTGCCAGCAGTTACGCTGGCACAAGGTATGGCTACACCTTC.

V is TRBV5-1 and J is TRBJ1-1; TRBD1 matches at 7 bases. Trimming cost V 1 base and J 6 bases; bases outside gene matches: 3. Germline CDR1 SGHRS, CDR2 YFSETQ. The CDR3 runs 13 residues. In nucleotides, the CDR3 is TGCGCCAGCAGCTTGCAGGGGGGGCCTGAAGCTTTCTTT. This encodes CASSLQGGPEAFF.

The genes are TRBV7-2 and TRBJ2-7, with D possibly being TRBD1 (5 bases). This CDR3 region has 14 residues. The V end lost 1 base, the J end lost 0 bases, and 7 bases lay between the germline ends. CDR1 and CDR2 from the germline V gene are SGHTA and FQGNSA. The CDR3 region is CASSLGGDSYEQYF. For the CDR3, the DNA is TGTGCCAGCAGCTTAGGGGGCGACTCCTACGAGCAGTACTTC.

V usage is TRBV30 and J usage is TRBJ1-2; tentative D call: TRBD1 (5 bases). Germline V CDR1 and CDR2: GTSNPN, SVGIG (reference sequence). This CDR3 is built from 13 residues. Trimming left V 2 bases short and J 2 bases short, with 9 bases between. CDR3: CAWSPGRNYGYTF. The CDR3 bases are TGTGCCTGGAGTCCAGGGAGAAACTATGGCTACACCTTC.

The rearrangement links TRBV19 to TRBJ2-7; possible D gene TRBD2, 5 bases. Deletions cut 4 bases from V and 0 bases from J, with 13 bases between. Germline CDR1 reads LNHDA; CDR2 reads SQIVND (reference sequence). The CDR3 has 15 residues. CDR3 sequence: CASSRMAGVSYEQYF. Written as DNA, the CDR3 is TGTGCCAGTAGTAGGATGGCCGGGGTCTCCTACGAGCAGTACTTC.

This clone was seen just once. V and J are TRBV6-6 and TRBJ2-1, with TRBD1 matching over 7 bases. The CDR3 has 15 residues. The ends lost 2 bases at V and 8 bases at J; junction bases unmatched: 9. The germline V gene has CDR1 MNHNY and CDR2 SVGAGI (reference sequence). Here the CDR3 DNA reads TGTGCCAGCAGTTACGTGACAGGGACCCTCGATGAGCAGTTCTTC. Translated, it gives CASSYVTGTLDEQFF.

This clone was counted between two and nine times. The chain uses TRBV4-3 and TRBJ2-2; 9 bases match TRBD2. Germline V gene data show CDR1 as LGHNA and CDR2 as YSLEER. CDR3 length: 16 residues. Trimming took 0 bases from V and 7 from J; bases not matched to a gene: 6. The CDR3 region has the DNA TGCGCCAGCAGCCAAGAACCCAGCGGGGGGAGCGGGGAGCTGTTTTTT. This sequence encodes CASSQEPSGGSGELFF.

V is TRBV5-6 and J is TRBJ1-2; D is unclear. The CDR3 totals 16 residues. V dropped 2 bases and J dropped 0 bases, with 14 bases sitting between them. Germline lookup yields CDR1 SGHDT and CDR2 YYEEEE. CDR3 DNA sequence: TGTGCCAGCAGCTTCCTAAGCAGTCCAACTAACTATGGCTACACCTTC. It translates to CASSFLSSPTNYGYTF.